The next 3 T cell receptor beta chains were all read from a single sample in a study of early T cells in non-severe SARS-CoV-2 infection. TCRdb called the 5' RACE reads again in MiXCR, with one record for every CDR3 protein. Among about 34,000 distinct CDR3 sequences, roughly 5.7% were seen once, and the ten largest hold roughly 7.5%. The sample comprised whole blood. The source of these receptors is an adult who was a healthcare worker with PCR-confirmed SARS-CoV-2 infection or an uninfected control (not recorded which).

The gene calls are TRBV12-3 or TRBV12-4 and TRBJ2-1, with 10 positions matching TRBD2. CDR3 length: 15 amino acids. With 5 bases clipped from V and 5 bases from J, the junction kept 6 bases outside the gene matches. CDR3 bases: TGTGCCAGCAGTCAGACTAGCGGGCGACACAATGAGCAGTTCTTC. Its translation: CASSQTSGRHNEQFF.

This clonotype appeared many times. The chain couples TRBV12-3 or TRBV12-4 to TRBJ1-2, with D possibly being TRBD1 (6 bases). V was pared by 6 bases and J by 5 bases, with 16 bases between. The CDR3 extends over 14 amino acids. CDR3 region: CASSFAGVKYGYTF. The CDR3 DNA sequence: TGTGCCAGCAGCTTCGCAGGGGTGAAATATGGCTACACCTTC.

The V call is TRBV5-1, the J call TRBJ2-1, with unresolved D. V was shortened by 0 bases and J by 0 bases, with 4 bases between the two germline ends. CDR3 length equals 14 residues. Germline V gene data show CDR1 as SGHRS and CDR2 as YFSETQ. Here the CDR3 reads CASSLVLSYNEQFF. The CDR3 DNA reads TGCGCCAGCAGCTTGGTCCTCTCCTACAATGAGCAGTTCTTC.